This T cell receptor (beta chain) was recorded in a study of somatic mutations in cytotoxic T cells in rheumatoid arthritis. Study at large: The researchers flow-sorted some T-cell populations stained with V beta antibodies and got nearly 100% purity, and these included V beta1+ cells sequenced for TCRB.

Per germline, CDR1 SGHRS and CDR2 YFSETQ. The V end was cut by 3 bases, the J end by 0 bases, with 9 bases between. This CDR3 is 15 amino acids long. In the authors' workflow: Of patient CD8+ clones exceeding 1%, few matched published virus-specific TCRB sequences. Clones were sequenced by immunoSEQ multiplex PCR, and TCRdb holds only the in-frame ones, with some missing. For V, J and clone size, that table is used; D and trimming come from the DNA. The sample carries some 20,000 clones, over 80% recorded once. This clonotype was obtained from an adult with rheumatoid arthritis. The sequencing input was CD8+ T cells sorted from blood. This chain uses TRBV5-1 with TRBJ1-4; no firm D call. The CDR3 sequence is CASSSNSATNEKLFF. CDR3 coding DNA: TGCGCCAGCAGCTCCAACAGTGCAACTAATGAAAAACTGTTTTTT.